These 27 T cell receptor beta chains share one sample of origin, sequenced in a study of T cells in Graves' hyperthyroidism and ophthalmopathy. There were TCR beta CDR3 regions amplified from RNA transcripts. Initially, a first-round RT-PCR of the TCR CDR3 employed the HTBI primer set. MiXCR, applied by TCRdb to the multiplex PCR reads, yields one record per CDR3 protein. The data contain hundreds of thousands of distinct CDR3 sequences, around a fifth of them seen just once; the ten biggest clones take up 45% to 55%. Sample: blood. The receptors were sampled from a woman between 70 and 85 years old with Graves' ophthalmopathy.

This clonotype was detected many times. The chain recombines TRBV28 with TRBJ2-2; D is ambiguous. CDR3 length: 15 residues. CDR1 is MDHEN and CDR2 is SYDVKM in the germline V gene. Trimming removed 3 bases from V and 5 bases from J, with 13 bases in between. The CDR3: CASSLVGQSTGELFF. CDR3 sequence (DNA): TGTGCCAGCAGTTTGGTAGGGCAGAGTACCGGGGAGCTGTTTTTT.

This clonotype showed up many times. V and J are TRBV7-8 and TRBJ1-2, with 8 nucleotides matching TRBD1. Per germline, CDR1 SGHVS and CDR2 FQNEAQ. V gave up 2 bases and J gave up 5 bases; unmatched junction bases: 10. The CDR3 length is 16 residues. The CDR3 here is CASSLMSRQGAYGYTF. CDR3 coding DNA: TGTGCCAGCAGCTTAATGTCCCGGCAGGGGGCTTATGGCTACACCTTC.

This clonotype was counted a few times. The rearrangement uses TRBV18 and TRBJ2-3; TRBD2 agrees at 9 bases. From germline, CDR1 is KGHSH and CDR2 LQKENI. V shed 2 bases, J shed 2 bases, and the junction held 5 bases outside the gene matches. The CDR3 runs to 16 residues. CDR3 residues: CASSPNVAGATDTQYF. The CDR3 DNA sequence: TGTGCCAGCTCACCAAACGTAGCGGGAGCCACAGATACGCAGTATTTT. Full variable domain (remainder filled in from reference TRBV18 and TRBJ2-3): NAGVMQNPRHLVRRRGQEARLRCSPMKGHSHVYWYRQLPEEGLKFMVYLQKENIIDESGMPKERFSAEFPKEGPSILRIQQVVRGDSAAYFCASSPNVAGATDTQYFGPGTRLTVL.

V gene TRBV4-2 combines with J gene TRBJ2-1; 11 bases agree with TRBD1. The V gene end was trimmed by 4 bases and the J gene end by 7 bases; junction bases not matched to a gene: 9. The CDR3 is 16 amino acids. Germline V lookup: CDR1 LGHNA, CDR2 YNFKEQ. Here the CDR3 DNA reads TGTGCCAGCAGCCGCATACCGGGACAGGGGGGAAATGAGCAGTTCTTC. It yields the protein CASSRIPGQGGNEQFF.

This clonotype was observed many times. DNA for the CDR3: TGCAGTGCTAGAGATTATTTAGCGGGAGAATACAATGAGCAGTTCTTC. It encodes CSARDYLAGEYNEQFF. The chain employs TRBV20-1 and TRBJ2-1; 9 bases are a match to TRBD2. Germline V gene sequence: CDR1 DFQATT, CDR2 SNEGSKA (reference sequence). J was trimmed by 4 bases and V by 0 bases; bases with no gene match: 7. CDR3 length: 16 amino acids.

This rearrangement joins TRBV30 to TRBJ2-3; TRBD1 or TRBD2 may be the D gene (5 bases each). The CDR3 extends over 16 amino acids. Trimming took 0 bases from V and 3 from J, leaving 16 bases between them. Germline V gene data show CDR1 as GTSNPN and CDR2 as SVGIG (reference sequence). The CDR3 reads CAWSVRLGERTDTQYF. The CDR3 DNA reads as TGTGCCTGGAGTGTACGGCTAGGGGAGCGGACAGATACGCAGTATTTT.

This sequence joins TRBV5-1 and TRBJ1-1; D is undetermined. Germline CDR1 reads SGHRS; CDR2 reads YFSETQ. Deletions cut 0 bases from V and 3 bases from J, with 9 bases between. The CDR3 loop spans 14 amino acids. The CDR3 DNA sequence: TGCGCCAGCAGCTTGGTCACGGGCCACACTGAAGCTTTCTTT. Translation gives CASSLVTGHTEAFF.

V gene TRBV9 combines with J gene TRBJ1-4, with 8 bases lining up with TRBD1. Germline V gene data show CDR1 as SGDLS and CDR2 as YYNGEE. J gave up 3 bases and V 2 bases, and 9 bases lay outside the gene matches. This CDR3 is 17 amino acids long. The CDR3 nucleotides are TGTGCCAGCAGCGTTCAGGGGGCGTTCACACCTAATGAAAAACTGTTTTTT. The encoded protein is CASSVQGAFTPNEKLFF.

This chain links TRBV28 with TRBJ1-5; no clear D gene. The V and J ends lost 6 bases and 9 bases respectively, with 12 bases between them. CDR3 length equals 12 residues. CDR1 and CDR2 from the germline V gene are MDHEN and SYDVKM. The CDR3 nucleotides are TGTGCCAGCAGCCCTTCCCTCAGGCCCCAGCATTTT. Protein sequence: CASSPSLRPQHF.

This clonotype was observed at least ten times. The chain links TRBV2 to TRBJ1-2; 7 nucleotides line up with TRBD1. This CDR3 has 14 residues. V trimming: 7 bases; J trimming: 5 bases; junction bases outside the gene matches: 10. The germline V gene encodes CDR1 SNHLY and CDR2 FYNNEI. The CDR3 here is CASTMTGTYYGYTF. The CDR3 DNA is TGTGCCAGCACTATGACAGGGACGTATTATGGCTACACCTTC.

There are a few counts of this clonotype. The chain joins TRBV30 to TRBJ1-1; 8 bases align to TRBD1. V shed 2 bases, J shed 6 bases, and the junction held 8 bases outside the gene matches. CDR1 and CDR2 from the germline V gene are GTSNPN and SVGIG (reference sequence). The CDR3 extends over 14 amino acids. The CDR3 nucleotides read TGTGCCTGGAGTCTGGACAGGGACAGTGCTGAAGCTTTCTTT. Its protein is CAWSLDRDSAEAFF. The whole variable domain, filled in from reference TRBV30 and TRBJ1-1, reads SQTIHQWPATLVQPVGSPLSLECTVEGTSNPNLYWYRQAAGRGLQLLFYSVGIGQISSEVPQNLSASRPQDRQFILSSKKLLLSDSGFYLCAWSLDRDSAEAFFGQGTRLTVV.

This chain joins TRBV6-4 and TRBJ1-1; a possible D gene is TRBD1 (6 bases). This CDR3 has 15 amino acids. Per the germline V gene, CDR1 is MRHNA and CDR2 is SNTAGT. V lost 7 bases to trimming and J lost 1 base, with 16 bases between them. The CDR3 sequence is CASICQGSRNTEAFF. The CDR3 bases are TGTGCCAGCATTTGTCAGGGGAGTAGGAACACTGAAGCTTTCTTT.

The CDR3 DNA reads TGCAGTGCCCAGGATCCTACTAACTATGGCTACACCTTC. Encoded protein: CSAQDPTNYGYTF. The chain recombines TRBV20-1 with TRBJ1-2; D is uncertain. The CDR3 runs to 13 residues. V lost 6 bases, J lost 0 bases, and 11 bases lay in between. Germline V gene lookup returns CDR1 DFQATT and CDR2 SNEGSKA (reference sequence).

In this sample, this clonotype turned up many times. The V call is TRBV20-1, the J call TRBJ2-5, with D possibly being TRBD2 (6 bases). V lost 3 bases and J lost 3, with 14 bases in between. CDR3 size: 14 residues. CDR1 is DFQATT and CDR2 is SNEGSKA in the germline V gene (reference sequence). CDR3 bases: TGCAGTGCTAGTCTCGTCGGGGGTAAAGAGACCCAGTACTTC. Translating it yields CSASLVGGKETQYF.

The V call is TRBV24-1, the J call TRBJ2-2; 7 nucleotides match TRBD2. The CDR3 consists of 13 residues. Germline V CDR1 and CDR2: KGHDR, SFDVKD. V lost 9 bases to trimming and J lost 3 bases; unmatched junction nucleotides: 3. CDR3 coding DNA: TGTGCCACCGGGACTACCTACACCGGGGAGCTGTTTTTT. Translation: CATGTTYTGELFF.

V usage is TRBV30 and J usage is TRBJ1-2; TRBD1 aligns across 10 bases. CDR1 is GTSNPN, CDR2 SVGIG, per germline (reference sequence). V was pared by 4 bases and J by 7 bases, with 6 bases of the junction left unmatched. The CDR3 is 13 residues long. The CDR3, as DNA: TGTGCCTGGACCAGCTGGGACAGGGGTGGCTACACCTTC. Translated: CAWTSWDRGGYTF.

The rearrangement joins TRBV27 to TRBJ2-4; possible D gene TRBD2, 5 bases. This CDR3 spans 12 amino acids. Germline V gives CDR1 MNHEY, CDR2 SMNVEV (reference sequence). V was pared by 3 bases and J by 9 bases, with 9 bases between. CDR3 nucleotide sequence: TGTGCCAGCAGTTTTCTAGCCGGCATTCAGTACTTC. It is translated as CASSFLAGIQYF.

The gene calls are TRBV20-1 and TRBJ1-1; D is undetermined. The germline V gene encodes CDR1 DFQATT and CDR2 SNEGSKA (reference sequence). Between the trimmed V and J ends, which lost 2 bases and 8 bases, there was a span of 12 bases. The CDR3 is 12 residues long. CDR3 DNA: TGCAGTGCTAGAAACCCTCGCTGGGAAGCTTTCTTT. Its protein is CSARNPRWEAFF.

The chain uses TRBV13 and TRBJ2-2; D uncertain. Between the trimmed V and J ends, which lost 5 bases and 4 bases, there was a span of 5 bases. This CDR3 is 12 amino acids long. Germline CDR1 and CDR2: PRHDT and FYEKMQ (reference sequence). The CDR3: CASSLFTGELFF. CDR3 DNA: TGTGCCAGCAGCCTGTTCACCGGGGAGCTGTTTTTT.

This chain connects TRBV28 to TRBJ1-6, with D perhaps TRBD1 (5 bases). Between the trimmed V and J ends, which lost 4 bases and 8 bases, there was a span of 12 bases. The CDR3 extends over 14 amino acids. Germline V CDR1 and CDR2: MDHEN, SYDVKM. In DNA, the CDR3 is TGTGCCAGCAGTTCCGGGGTGGGGCATTCACCCCTCCACTTT. Its translation is CASSSGVGHSPLHF.

This clonotype appeared a few times. The rearrangement links TRBV5-1 to TRBJ2-3; D gene unclear. Germline V gene sequence: CDR1 SGHRS, CDR2 YFSETQ. CDR3 length: 14 residues. Trimming cost V 5 bases and J 0 bases, with 10 bases left between them. Here the CDR3 DNA reads TGCGCCAGCAGGCTTCACCCTAGCACAGATACGCAGTATTTT. Encoded protein: CASRLHPSTDTQYF.

The rearrangement joins TRBV5-4 to TRBJ2-2, with a possible D match to TRBD1 (6 bases). Trimming removed 4 bases at V and 0 bases at J, with 10 bases between. The CDR3 length is 15 residues. The V gene's germline CDR1 is SGHNT and CDR2 YYREEE (reference sequence). The CDR3: CASSPDSSNTGELFF. CDR3 nucleotides: TGTGCCAGCAGCCCGGACAGTTCGAACACCGGGGAGCTGTTTTTT.

This clonotype has ten or more counts. The chain is built from TRBV2 and TRBJ1-2; 7 bases line up with TRBD1. CDR1 and CDR2 (germline): SNHLY, FYNNEI. V lost 6 bases to trimming and J lost 4 bases; unmatched junction nucleotides: 5. This CDR3 has 13 residues. CDR3 protein: CASRGGQFYGYTF. For the CDR3, the DNA is TGTGCCAGCAGAGGGGGACAGTTCTATGGCTACACCTTC. The full variable domain, its missing parts supplied by reference TRBV2 and TRBJ1-2, is EPEVTQTPSHQVTQMGQEVILRCVPISNHLYFYWYRQILGQKVEFLVSFYNNEISEKSEIFDDQFSVERPDGSNFTLKIRSTKLEDSAMYFCASRGGQFYGYTFGSGTRLTVV.

The chain has TRBV3-1 and TRBJ2-2; no firm D call. Germline CDR1 LGHDT, CDR2 YNNKEL (reference sequence). Trimming cost V 1 base and J 3 bases, with 3 bases left between them. The CDR3 runs to 13 residues. This chain's CDR3 is CASSQVYTGELFF. Here the CDR3 DNA reads TGTGCCAGCAGCCAAGTCTACACCGGGGAGCTGTTTTTT.

The sample holds a few counts of this clonotype. The CDR3: CASSHPQGRSGYTF. For the CDR3, the DNA is TGTGCCAGCAGCCACCCTCAGGGCAGAAGCGGCTACACCTTC. This chain connects TRBV6-1 to TRBJ1-2, with TRBD1 as a possible D gene (5 bases). Looked up from germline, CDR1 is MNHNS and CDR2 is SASEGT. CDR3 length equals 14 residues. Trimming left V 6 bases short and J 8 bases short, with 19 bases between.

The CDR3 bases are TGCGCCAGCAGTCGACTAGCGTCCGGCTACAATGAGCAGTTCTTC. Its translation is CASSRLASGYNEQFF. This chain uses TRBV4-3 with TRBJ2-1, with TRBD2 matching 8 bases. Germline V gene sequence: CDR1 LGHNA, CDR2 YSLEER. With 6 bases clipped from V and 3 bases from J, the junction kept 7 bases outside the gene matches. The CDR3 is 15 amino acids.

This clonotype has more than one count but fewer than ten. This chain links TRBV20-1 with TRBJ1-5; perhaps TRBD1 as D (5 bases). CDR1 is DFQATT and CDR2 is SNEGSKA in the germline V gene (reference sequence). The CDR3 length is 13 residues. V dropped 2 bases and J dropped 5 bases, with 10 bases sitting between them. CDR3 in amino acids: CSARQGLDQPQHF. DNA of the CDR3: TGCAGTGCTAGACAGGGTTTGGATCAGCCCCAGCATTTT.